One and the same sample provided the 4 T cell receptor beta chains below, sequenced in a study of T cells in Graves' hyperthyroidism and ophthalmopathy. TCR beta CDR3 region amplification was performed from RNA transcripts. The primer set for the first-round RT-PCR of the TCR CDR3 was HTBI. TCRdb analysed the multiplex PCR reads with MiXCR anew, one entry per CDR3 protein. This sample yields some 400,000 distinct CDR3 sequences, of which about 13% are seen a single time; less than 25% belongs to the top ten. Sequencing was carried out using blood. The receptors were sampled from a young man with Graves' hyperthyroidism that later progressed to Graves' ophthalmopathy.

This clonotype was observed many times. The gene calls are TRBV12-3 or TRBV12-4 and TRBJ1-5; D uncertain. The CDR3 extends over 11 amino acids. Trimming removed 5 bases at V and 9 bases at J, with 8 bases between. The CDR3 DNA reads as TGTGCCAGCAGTGGCGAGGGGCCCCAGCATTTT. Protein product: CASSGEGPQHF.

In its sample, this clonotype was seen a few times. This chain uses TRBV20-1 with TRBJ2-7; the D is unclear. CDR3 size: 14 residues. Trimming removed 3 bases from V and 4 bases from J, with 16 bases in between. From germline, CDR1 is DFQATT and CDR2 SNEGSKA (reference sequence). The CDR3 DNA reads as TGCAGTGCTAGTCCCCGAATAGTCGGGTACGAGCAGTACTTC. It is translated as CSASPRIVGYEQYF.

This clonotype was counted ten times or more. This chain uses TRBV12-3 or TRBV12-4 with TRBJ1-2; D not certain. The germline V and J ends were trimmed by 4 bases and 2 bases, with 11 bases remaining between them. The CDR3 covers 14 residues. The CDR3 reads CASSYQPPNYGYTF. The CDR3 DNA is TGTGCCAGCAGTTACCAGCCACCCAACTATGGCTACACCTTC.

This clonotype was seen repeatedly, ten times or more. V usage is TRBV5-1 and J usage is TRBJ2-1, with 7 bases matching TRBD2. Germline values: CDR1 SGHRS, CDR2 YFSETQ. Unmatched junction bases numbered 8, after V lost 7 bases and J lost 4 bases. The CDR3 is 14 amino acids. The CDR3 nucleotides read TGCGCCAGCGGGGGGGGAATGACATACAATGAGCAGTTCTTC. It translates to CASGGGMTYNEQFF.